This T cell receptor beta chain was identified during a study of blood T cell repertoires in COVID-19. For the study at large: Collection of acute and convalescent COVID-19 samples took place in the United States, Italy and Spain. T cells, B-cell-depleted T cells, or PBMCs supplied cDNA or gDNA.

Germline CDR1 reads SQVTM; CDR2 reads ANQGSEA. V was shortened by 7 bases and J by 5 bases, with 18 bases between the two germline ends. This CDR3 has 13 residues. Authors' analysis steps: Estimation of nucleated cell counts relied on the amplification of reference gene primers. Produced via immunoSEQ multiplex PCR; TCRdb's table is partial and in-frame only. D and trimming come from the DNA, and the V and J calls and clone size come from that table. Among some 71,000 clones listed, about 79% were seen once. The chain joins TRBV29-1 to TRBJ2-7; D gene ambiguous. The sequence came from a woman aged 45-65 years with acute or convalescent COVID-19. Sequencing was carried out using peripheral blood. Written as DNA, the CDR3 is TGCAGCGCAGCCCGTTTGCCCCGCGACGAGCAGTACTTC. Encoded protein: CSAARLPRDEQYF.